Below, one T cell receptor beta chain is given with its context. V lost 4 bases and J lost 6, with 23 bases in between. CDR3 length equals 17 residues. From germline, CDR1 is SGDLS and CDR2 YYNGEE. Per the original data handling: Reference gene primer amplification in the assay estimated nucleated cell counts. The assay was immunoSEQ multiplex PCR, and TCRdb's table has in-frame clones only and misses some. V and J calls and clone size follow that table, whereas D and trimming were derived from the DNA. The sample holds around 200,000 clones, roughly 76% seen once. This entry comes from a study of blood T cell repertoires in COVID-19. Study background: Nucleic acid was either cDNA or gDNA, and it came from T cells, B-cell-depleted T cells, or PBMCs.

The rearrangement links TRBV9 to TRBJ2-1; D might be TRBD2 (6 bases). This TCR derives from a human donor in a cohort sampled during active COVID-19. Input material: peripheral blood. Here the CDR3 DNA reads TGTGCCAGCAGCTCCGAGGCGGGAATGAGATCGGGCAATGAGCAGTTCTTC. Amino acid sequence: CASSSEAGMRSGNEQFF.